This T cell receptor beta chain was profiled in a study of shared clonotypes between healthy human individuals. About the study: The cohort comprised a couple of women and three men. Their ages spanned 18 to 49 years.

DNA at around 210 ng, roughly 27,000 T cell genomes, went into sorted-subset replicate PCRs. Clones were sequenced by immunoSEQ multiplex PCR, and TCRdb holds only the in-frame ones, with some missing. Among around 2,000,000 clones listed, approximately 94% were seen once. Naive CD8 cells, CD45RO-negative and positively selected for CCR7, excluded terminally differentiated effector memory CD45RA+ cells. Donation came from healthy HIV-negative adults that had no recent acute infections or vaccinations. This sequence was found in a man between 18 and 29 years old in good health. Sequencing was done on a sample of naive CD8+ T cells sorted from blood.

The CDR3 nucleotides read TGTGCCAGCAACCTACGATACCCCAGTACCGGGGAGCTGTTTTTT. Amino acid sequence: CASNLRYPSTGELFF. The chain uses TRBV7-9 and TRBJ2-2; unclear D gene. The CDR3 has 15 amino acids. In germline, CDR1 is SEHNR, CDR2 FQNEAQ (reference sequence). The germline V and J ends were trimmed by 7 bases and 5 bases, with 17 bases remaining between them.